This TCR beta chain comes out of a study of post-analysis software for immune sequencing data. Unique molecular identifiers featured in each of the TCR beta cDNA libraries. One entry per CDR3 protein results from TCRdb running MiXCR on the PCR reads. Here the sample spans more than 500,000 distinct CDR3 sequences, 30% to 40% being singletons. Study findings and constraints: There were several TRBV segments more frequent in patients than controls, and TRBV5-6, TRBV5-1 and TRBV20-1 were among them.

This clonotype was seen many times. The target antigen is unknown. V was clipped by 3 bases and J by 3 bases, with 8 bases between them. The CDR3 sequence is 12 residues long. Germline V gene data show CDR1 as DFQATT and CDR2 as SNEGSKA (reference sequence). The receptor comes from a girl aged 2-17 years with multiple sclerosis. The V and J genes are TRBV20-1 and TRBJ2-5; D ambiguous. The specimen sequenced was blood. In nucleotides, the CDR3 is TGCAGTGCTAGCGATCAGGAAGAGACCCAGTACTTC. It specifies CSASDQEETQYF.